This TCR beta chain was identified in a study of blood T cell repertoires in COVID-19. Membership in each cohort depended on participant-reported clinical history. Clones were read by immunoSEQ multiplex PCR, and TCRdb kept only the in-frame ones, dropping some. The sample lists under 300,000 clones, about 80% occurring once. This CDR3 comprises 16 residues. Trimming removed 0 bases from V and 1 base from J, with 12 bases in between. The V gene's germline CDR1 is KGHDR and CDR2 SFDVKD. This receptor was identified in a middle-aged man who had recovered from COVID-19. Sequencing was done on a sample of PBMCs or T cells enriched from blood (not recorded which). The chain carries TRBV24-1 and TRBJ2-7, with D possibly TRBD1 on 6 matching bases. The CDR3 reads CATSDLTRDISYEQYF. The CDR3 bases are TGTGCCACCAGTGATTTGACCCGGGACATTTCCTACGAGCAGTACTTC.